Shown below are 12 T cell receptor beta chains from a single sample sequenced in a study of technical replicates of blood from several donors. TCRdb's table, derived via immunoSEQ multiplex PCR, lists solely in-frame clones and lacks some. The data contain over 50,000 clones, almost 97% of them singletons. Sequences were obtained from T cells isolated from PBMCs. The origin of the receptors is a human donor in good health.

V is TRBV29-1 and J is TRBJ2-5, with no clear D. Germline V CDR1 and CDR2: SQVTM, ANQGSEA. Between the trimmed V and J ends, which lost 7 bases and 5 bases, there was a span of 14 bases. The CDR3 covers 12 residues. This chain's CDR3 is CSGSTAAETQYF. The DNA for the CDR3 is TGCAGCGGTAGCACGGCGGCGGAGACCCAGTACTTC.

The chain recombines TRBV10-3 with TRBJ2-7; 11 positions match TRBD1. From germline, CDR1 is ENHRY and CDR2 SYGVKD. Trimming at V came to 11 bases and at J to 6 bases, leaving 6 bases not matched to a gene. CDR3 size: 12 residues. The CDR3 nucleotides are TGTGCCGCGGCGGACAGGGGGCGCGAGCAGTACTTC. Protein sequence: CAAADRGREQYF.

The chain carries TRBV30 and TRBJ2-1, with TRBD2 as a possible D gene (7 bases). Trimming removed 3 bases at V and 13 bases at J, with 16 bases between. The CDR3 contains 12 residues. Looked up from germline, CDR1 is GTSNPN and CDR2 is SVGIG (reference sequence). CDR3 nucleotide sequence: TGTGCCTGGAGGGTAACGGGGGGCCGCCAGTTCTTC. This sequence encodes CAWRVTGGRQFF.

The chain links TRBV5-6 to TRBJ1-3, with D hard to call. The CDR3 runs to 18 residues. Looked up from germline, CDR1 is SGHDT and CDR2 is YYEEEE. V was shortened by 3 bases and J by 0 bases, with 19 bases between the two germline ends. The CDR3 here is CASSSLPGMDDSGNTIYF. The CDR3 bases are TGTGCCAGCAGCTCTCTGCCGGGTATGGATGACTCTGGAAACACCATATATTTT.

CDR3 bases: TGCGCCAGCAGCTCACCCATCACAGGGGGTGCGTCCCTTAGCACTGAAGCTTTCTTT. As protein: CASSSPITGGASLSTEAFF. The V call is TRBV4-1, the J call TRBJ1-1, with TRBD1 matching over 8 bases. Per germline, CDR1 MGHRA and CDR2 YSYEKL. Losses at the gene ends were 5 bases for V and 4 bases for J; bases not matched to a gene: 21. This CDR3 contains 19 residues.

The chain has TRBV7-8 and TRBJ1-5; 7 bases agree with TRBD1. The CDR3 is made up of 15 amino acids. V lost 2 bases to trimming and J lost 3 bases; unmatched junction nucleotides: 4. CDR1 SGHVS and CDR2 FQNEAQ come from the germline V gene. CDR3 nucleotides: TGTGCCAGCAGCTTACAGGGGGGAATCAATCAGCCCCAGCATTTT. Protein: CASSLQGGINQPQHF.

CDR3 in DNA: TGTGCCAGCACCCCCGGGACAGGGTCCTACGAGCAGTACTTC. Translated, it gives CASTPGTGSYEQYF. This chain connects TRBV5-4 to TRBJ2-7, with 9 bases matching TRBD1. Looked up from germline, CDR1 is SGHNT and CDR2 is YYREEE (reference sequence). The trim removed 6 bases at V and 1 base at J, leaving 5 bases unmatched. The CDR3 runs 14 residues.

The genes are TRBV6-4 and TRBJ2-3, with 14 bases lining up with TRBD2. Trimming removed 5 bases from V and 4 bases from J; junction bases left unmatched: 2. This CDR3 spans 15 amino acids. Germline CDR1 is MRHNA and CDR2 is SNTAGT. The CDR3 protein is CASSRTSGGSDTQYF. As DNA, the CDR3 is TGTGCCAGCAGTCGGACTAGCGGGGGGTCAGATACGCAGTATTTT.

V is TRBV5-1 and J is TRBJ2-1; TRBD2 agrees at 10 bases. This CDR3 comprises 17 residues. Losses at the gene ends were 0 bases for V and 4 bases for J; bases not matched to a gene: 7. Germline assignment: CDR1 SGHRS and CDR2 YFSETQ. Here the CDR3 DNA reads TGCGCCAGCAGCTTGGATCCTCTAGCGGGGGTATACAATGAGCAGTTCTTC. Translated: CASSLDPLAGVYNEQFF.

The chain couples TRBV11-2 to TRBJ1-5, with D perhaps matching TRBD1 (5 bases). CDR1 SGHAT and CDR2 FQNNGV come from the germline V gene. V dropped 5 bases and J dropped 2 bases, with 10 bases sitting between them. The CDR3 runs 14 residues. The chain's CDR3 is CASSDRSGNQPQHF. Here the CDR3 DNA reads TGTGCCAGCAGCGACAGAAGTGGCAATCAGCCCCAGCATTTT.

This clone was counted a single time. This chain links TRBV6-5 with TRBJ2-7; 10 bases line up with TRBD2. V was clipped by 2 bases and J by 3 bases; unmatched bases: 4. Germline CDR1 MNHEY, CDR2 SVGAGI. The CDR3 covers 15 residues. In DNA form, the CDR3 reads TGTGCCAGCAGTTACCTGGCTAGCGGGAGCTACGAGCAGTACTTC. This codes for CASSYLASGSYEQYF.

CDR3 residues: CASMLTYSPLHF. The CDR3 DNA sequence: TGTGCCAGCATGCTCACTTACTCACCCCTCCACTTT. V and J are TRBV7-6 and TRBJ1-6; no firm D call. Germline V CDR1 and CDR2: SGHVS, FNYEAQ. Trimming left V 7 bases short and J 10 bases short, with 11 bases between. This CDR3 is built from 12 residues.